These 9 T cell receptor beta chains were all obtained from the same sample, sequenced in a study of blood T cells in healthy people across ages. Alongside a J-beta primer mix, a sample-barcoded 5' primer served in a second PCR lasting about 7 to 11 cycles. A single record per CDR3 protein comes from TCRdb applying MiXCR to the 5' RACE reads. The sample has around 500,000 distinct CDR3 sequences, about 26% seen once. The sample was also linked to a second study, of T cells of mothers and their children.

Sequenced material: blood. All receptors derive from a boy younger than 10 in good health.

In the case of this clonotype: The junction shows a germline mismatch at one end, possibly a read error. V and J are TRBV6-5 and TRBJ2-1, with D possibly matching TRBD2 (7 bases). CDR1 and CDR2 (germline): MNHEY, SVGAGI. This CDR3 contains 16 residues. CDR3 sequence: CASSQGRLADYNEQLF. The CDR3 nucleotides are TGTGCCAGCAGCCAGGGGAGACTAGCTGATTACAATGAGCAGCTCTTC.

The chain uses TRBV2 and TRBJ2-4; D is perhaps TRBD1 (5 bases). The CDR3 length is 14 residues. V was pared by 6 bases and J by 7 bases, with 16 bases between. CDR1 SNHLY and CDR2 FYNNEI come from the germline V gene. The CDR3 DNA reads as TGTGCCAGCAGCGGCCGGCAGGGTGGGAACATTCAGTACTTC. It codes for CASSGRQGGNIQYF.

The chain uses TRBV19 and TRBJ2-7; tentatively, D is TRBD1 (6 bases). CDR1 LNHDA and CDR2 SQIVND come from the germline V gene (reference sequence). This CDR3 is built from 13 residues. Trimming shortened V by 10 bases and J by 2 bases, and 15 bases separated the two germline ends. CDR3 residues: CATSRDITYEQYF. In nucleotides, the CDR3 is TGTGCCACTAGCCGGGACATTACCTACGAGCAGTACTTC.

This chain uses TRBV12-3 or TRBV12-4 with TRBJ2-7; 14 bases align to TRBD2. This CDR3 contains 16 residues. Trimming took 8 bases from V and 4 from J; bases not matched to a gene: 10. The DNA for the CDR3 is TGTGCCAGCCAGGGACTAGCGGGAGAGGGGGAGTACGAGCAGTACTTC. Its translation: CASQGLAGEGEYEQYF.

V usage is TRBV27 and J usage is TRBJ1-6, with 7 bases that match TRBD1. V shed 5 bases and J 0 bases; nucleotides not matched to a gene: 13. This CDR3 is 19 amino acids long. Germline values: CDR1 MNHEY, CDR2 SMNVEV (reference sequence). DNA of the CDR3: TGTGCCAGCAGTCCGGAAACCAGGGGGGAAGGCTCCTATAATTCACCCCTCCACTTT. Its translation: CASSPETRGEGSYNSPLHF.

The chain uses TRBV7-8 and TRBJ1-2; 7 positions match TRBD1. CDR1 and CDR2 from the germline V gene are SGHVS and FQNEAQ. V lost 2 bases and J lost 3; bases outside the gene matches: 9. This CDR3 is 16 amino acids long. CDR3 amino acids: CASSLRDRASDYGYTF. The CDR3 DNA sequence: TGTGCCAGCAGCTTACGAGACAGGGCCTCCGACTATGGCTACACCTTC.

The V and J genes are TRBV6-2 or TRBV6-3 and TRBJ2-7; tentatively, D is TRBD1 (6 bases). Germline V lookup: CDR1 MNHEY, CDR2 SVGEGT. V was pared by 2 bases and J by 2 bases, with 16 bases between. This CDR3 is 16 amino acids long. The CDR3 DNA reads TGTGCCAGCAGTTACAAGTACGGCAGGGGCCCCTACGAGCAGTACTTC. Its translation: CASSYKYGRGPYEQYF.

In this sample, this clonotype turned up a few times. The rearrangement joins TRBV20-1 to TRBJ2-2; 8 positions match TRBD1. CDR3 size: 14 residues. V lost 1 base and J lost 6; bases outside the gene matches: 4. Germline assignment: CDR1 DFQATT and CDR2 SNEGSKA (reference sequence). As DNA, the CDR3 is TGCAGTGCTAGAGGGACAGGGTCCCCCGGGGAGCTGTTTTTT. This translates into CSARGTGSPGELFF.

This rearrangement joins TRBV4-1 to TRBJ1-4, with D perhaps matching TRBD1 (6 bases). Trimming stripped 5 bases from V and 6 bases from J, with 16 bases between. Germline V gene lookup returns CDR1 MGHRA and CDR2 YSYEKL. The CDR3 contains 15 residues. The CDR3 sequence: CASSKDRKGDEKLFF. CDR3 coding DNA: TGCGCCAGCAGCAAGGACAGAAAAGGGGATGAAAAACTGTTTTTT.